Here is one T cell receptor beta chain with its context. Data came from immunoSEQ multiplex PCR; TCRdb stores just in-frame clones and leaves some out. The repertoire holds 30,000 to 35,000 clones, with about nine tenths as singletons. Germline loops: CDR1 LGHNA, CDR2 YSLEER. The CDR3 covers 15 residues. Trimming pared 0 bases from V and 4 bases from J, leaving 10 bases between. This specimen belongs to a study of T cell changes during pregnancy in multiple sclerosis. This sample comprised CD8+ T cells from peripheral blood mononuclear cells, obtained in the first trimester of pregnancy. The chain joins TRBV4-3 to TRBJ1-3; weak D call: TRBD1 (6 bases). This TCR was recovered from a female donor with multiple sclerosis, enrolled in a pregnancy study. CDR3 residues: CASSQDRTAGNTIYF. The CDR3 nucleotides are TGCGCCAGCAGCCAAGATCGGACAGCCGGAAACACCATATATTTT.